This T cell receptor (beta chain) was captured in a study of PD-1 blockade in classical Hodgkin lymphoma. Findings and caveats of the study: The causes of the repertoire differences, possibly disease activity or prior therapy, remain undefined. Lower baseline TCR diversity was reported for newly diagnosed patients than for healthy donors.

Germline V gene lookup returns CDR1 MGHDK and CDR2 SYGVNS. Trimming removed 3 bases from V and 3 bases from J, with 12 bases in between. The CDR3 is 14 residues long. Time point here: newly diagnosed, previously untreated cHL patient sample. Comparator PBMCs were from newly diagnosed, untreated classical Hodgkin lymphoma. TCRdb's table, derived via immunoSEQ multiplex PCR, lists solely in-frame clones and lacks some. The sample has approximately 17,000 clones, 80% to 95% seen once. A note on this clone: The antigen is not known.

V usage is TRBV25-1 and J usage is TRBJ2-7, with D tentatively TRBD2 (6 bases). This sequence was found in a human donor with classical Hodgkin lymphoma. Specimen: peripheral blood mononuclear cells (PBMCs). CDR3 in amino acids: CASSETGTLYEQYF. CDR3 DNA: TGTGCCAGCAGTGAGACCGGGACTCTCTACGAGCAGTACTTC.